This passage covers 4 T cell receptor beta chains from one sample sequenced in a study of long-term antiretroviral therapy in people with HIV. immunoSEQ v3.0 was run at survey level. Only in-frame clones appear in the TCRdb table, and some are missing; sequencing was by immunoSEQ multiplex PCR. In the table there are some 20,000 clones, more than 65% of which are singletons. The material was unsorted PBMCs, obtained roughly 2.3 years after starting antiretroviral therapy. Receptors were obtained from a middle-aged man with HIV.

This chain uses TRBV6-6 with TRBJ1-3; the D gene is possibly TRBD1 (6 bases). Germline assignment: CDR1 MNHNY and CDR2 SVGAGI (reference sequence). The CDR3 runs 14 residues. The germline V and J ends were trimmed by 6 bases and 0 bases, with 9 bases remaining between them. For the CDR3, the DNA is TGTGCCAGCAGGAGGGGGGACTCTGGAAACACCATATATTTT. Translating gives CASRRGDSGNTIYF.

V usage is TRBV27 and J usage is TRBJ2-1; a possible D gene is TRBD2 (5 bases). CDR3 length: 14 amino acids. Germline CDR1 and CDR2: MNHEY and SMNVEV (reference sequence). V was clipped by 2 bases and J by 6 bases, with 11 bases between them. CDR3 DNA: TGTGCCAGCAGTTTAATGGCTAGCAGCAATGAGCAGTTCTTC. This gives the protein CASSLMASSNEQFF.

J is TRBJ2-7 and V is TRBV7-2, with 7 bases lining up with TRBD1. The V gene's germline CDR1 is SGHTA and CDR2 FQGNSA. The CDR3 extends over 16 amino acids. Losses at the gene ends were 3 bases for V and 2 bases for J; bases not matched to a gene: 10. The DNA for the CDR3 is TGTGCCAGCAGCTTTTCATCAGGACAGGTAGCCTACGAGCAGTACTTC. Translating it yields CASSFSSGQVAYEQYF.

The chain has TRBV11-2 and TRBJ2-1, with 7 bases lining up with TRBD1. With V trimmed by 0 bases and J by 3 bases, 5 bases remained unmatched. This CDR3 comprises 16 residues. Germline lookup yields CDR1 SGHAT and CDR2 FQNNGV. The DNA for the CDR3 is TGTGCCAGCAGCTTAGATAGTAGGGGGCTCTACAATGAGCAGTTCTTC. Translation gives CASSLDSRGLYNEQFF.